The 5 T cell receptor beta chains reported below all come from one sample, sequenced in a study of cytomegalovirus exposure and HLA in healthy donors. PCR used 60 Vbeta primers and 13 Jbeta primers. The protocol was immunoSEQ multiplex PCR, while the TCRdb copy is restricted to in-frame clones and leaves out a portion. The data show about 200,000 clones, with around three quarters seen just once and under 2% held by the top ten. The sequenced sample consisted of PBMCs. Source of these receptors: a man under 40 in good health and CMV-seronegative.

This chain joins TRBV2 and TRBJ2-6, with TRBD1 matching over 10 bases. The germline CDR1 and CDR2 sequences are SNHLY and FYNNEI. The CDR3 is 17 residues long. V lost 8 bases, J lost 5 bases, and 12 bases stayed unmatched. CDR3 nucleotides: TGTGCCAGCGTAGAAGAGACAGGGGGCAACTGGGCCAACGTCCTGACTTTC. This gives the protein CASVEETGGNWANVLTF. The full variable domain, its missing parts supplied by reference TRBV2 and TRBJ2-6, is EPEVTQTPSHQVTQMGQEVILRCVPISNHLYFYWYRQILGQKVEFLVSFYNNEISEKSEIFDDQFSVERPDGSNFTLKIRSTKLEDSAMYFCASVEETGGNWANVLTFGAGSRLTVL.

This sequence joins TRBV7-9 and TRBJ1-1; no reliable D call. The CDR3 length is 12 residues. Germline V gene lookup returns CDR1 SEHNR and CDR2 FQNEAQ (reference sequence). The ends were cut back, 5 bases at V and 10 bases at J, with 14 bases in the middle. The CDR3 coding sequence is TGTGCCAGCAGCCCCGACGGGGTAGGAGCTTTCTTT. As protein: CASSPDGVGAFF. The whole variable domain, filled in from reference TRBV7-9 and TRBJ1-1, reads DTGVSQNPRHKITKRGQNVTFRCDPISEHNRLYWYRQTLGQGPEFLTYFQNEAQLEKSRLLSDRFSAERPKGSFSTLEIQRTEQGDSAMYLCASSPDGVGAFFGQGTRLTVV.

The V and J genes are TRBV30 and TRBJ2-7, with 13 bases lining up with TRBD2. Unmatched junction bases numbered 5, after V lost 1 base and J lost 5 bases. The CDR3 is made up of 15 amino acids. The germline CDR1 and CDR2 sequences are GTSNPN and SVGIG (reference sequence). The CDR3 loop is CAWSAGTSGTHEQYF. For the CDR3, the DNA is TGTGCCTGGAGTGCCGGGACTAGCGGGACCCACGAGCAGTACTTC.

The chain carries TRBV5-1 and TRBJ2-1, with 9 bases that match TRBD2. Trimming cost V 2 bases and J 6 bases; bases outside gene matches: 6. The germline V gene encodes CDR1 SGHRS and CDR2 YFSETQ. The CDR3 has 15 residues. CDR3 DNA: TGCGCCAGCAGCTTACTAGCGGGTTCCATCAATGAGCAGTTCTTC. Translated, it gives CASSLLAGSINEQFF.

The chain recombines TRBV28 with TRBJ2-1, with 7 bases that match TRBD1. Trimming cost V 5 bases and J 1 base; bases outside gene matches: 5. This CDR3 is 15 amino acids long. The germline V gene has CDR1 MDHEN and CDR2 SYDVKM. CDR3 in amino acids: CASSLLTGSYNEQFF. In DNA, the CDR3 is TGTGCCAGCAGTCTATTGACAGGGTCCTACAATGAGCAGTTCTTC.